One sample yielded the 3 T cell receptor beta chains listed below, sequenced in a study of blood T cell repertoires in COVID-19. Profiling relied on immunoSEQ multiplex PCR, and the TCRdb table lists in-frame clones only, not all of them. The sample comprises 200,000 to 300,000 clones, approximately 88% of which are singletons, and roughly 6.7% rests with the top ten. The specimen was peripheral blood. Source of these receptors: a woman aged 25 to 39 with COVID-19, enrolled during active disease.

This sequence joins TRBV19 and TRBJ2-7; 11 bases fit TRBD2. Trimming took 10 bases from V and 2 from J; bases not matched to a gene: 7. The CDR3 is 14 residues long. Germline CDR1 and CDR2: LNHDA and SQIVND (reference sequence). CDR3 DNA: TGTGCCACCGGGACTAGCGGAACTCCCTACGAGCAGTACGTC. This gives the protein CATGTSGTPYEQYV.

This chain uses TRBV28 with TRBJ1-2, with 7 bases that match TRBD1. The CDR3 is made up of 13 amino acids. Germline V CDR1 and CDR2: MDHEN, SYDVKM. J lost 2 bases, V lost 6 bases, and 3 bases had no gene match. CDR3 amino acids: CASRETGNYGYTF. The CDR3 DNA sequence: TGTGCCAGCAGGGAGACAGGGAACTATGGCTACACCTTC.

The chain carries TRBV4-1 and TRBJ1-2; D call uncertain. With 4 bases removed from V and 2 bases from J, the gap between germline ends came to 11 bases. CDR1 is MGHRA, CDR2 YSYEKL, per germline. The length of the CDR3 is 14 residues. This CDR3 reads CASSPGIKNYGYTF. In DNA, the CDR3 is TGCGCCAGCAGCCCCGGGATAAAGAACTATGGCTACACCTTC.